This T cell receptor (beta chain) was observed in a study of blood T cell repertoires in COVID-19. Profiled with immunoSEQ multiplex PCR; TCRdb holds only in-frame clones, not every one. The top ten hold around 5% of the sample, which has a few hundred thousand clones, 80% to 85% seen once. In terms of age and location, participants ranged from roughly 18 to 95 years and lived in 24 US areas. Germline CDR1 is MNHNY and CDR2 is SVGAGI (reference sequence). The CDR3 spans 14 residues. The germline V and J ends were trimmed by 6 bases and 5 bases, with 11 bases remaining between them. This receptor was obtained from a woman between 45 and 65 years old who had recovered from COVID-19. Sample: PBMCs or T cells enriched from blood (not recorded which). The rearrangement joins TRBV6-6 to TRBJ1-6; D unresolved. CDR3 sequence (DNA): TGTGCCAGCAGCCCCGTATCGGATAATTCACCCCTCCACTTT. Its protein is CASSPVSDNSPLHF.